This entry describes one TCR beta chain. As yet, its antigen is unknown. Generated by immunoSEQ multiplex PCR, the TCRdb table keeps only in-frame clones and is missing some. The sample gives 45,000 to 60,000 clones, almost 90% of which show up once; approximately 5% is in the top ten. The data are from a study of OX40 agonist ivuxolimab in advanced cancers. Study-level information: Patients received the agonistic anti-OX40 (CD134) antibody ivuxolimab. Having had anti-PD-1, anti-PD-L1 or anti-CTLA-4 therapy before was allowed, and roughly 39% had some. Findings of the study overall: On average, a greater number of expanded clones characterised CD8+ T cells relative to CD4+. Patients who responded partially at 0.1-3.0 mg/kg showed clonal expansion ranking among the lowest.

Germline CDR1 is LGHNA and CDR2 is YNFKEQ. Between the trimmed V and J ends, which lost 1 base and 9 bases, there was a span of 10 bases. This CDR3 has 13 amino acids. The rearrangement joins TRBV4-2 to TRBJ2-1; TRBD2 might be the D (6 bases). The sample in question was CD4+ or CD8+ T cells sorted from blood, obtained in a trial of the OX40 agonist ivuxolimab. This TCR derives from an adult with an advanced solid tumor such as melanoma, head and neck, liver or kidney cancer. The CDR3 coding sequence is TGTGCCAGCAGCCAAGCGACTAGTACTGAGCAGTTCTTC. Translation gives CASSQATSTEQFF.